These 7 T cell receptor beta chains originate from one sample sequenced in a study of T cells in narcolepsy. Clones were sequenced by immunoSEQ multiplex PCR, and TCRdb holds only the in-frame ones, with some missing. Of tens of thousands of clones in the sample, 70% to 80% were seen once. Specimen: CD45RA- memory CD4+ T cells from PBMCs. Every receptor here comes from a human donor with narcolepsy.

The chain is built from TRBV7-2 and TRBJ2-2; 7 nucleotides match TRBD2. Germline CDR1 SGHTA, CDR2 FQGNSA. With 2 bases clipped from V and 2 bases from J, the junction kept 14 bases outside the gene matches. The CDR3 contains 19 residues. This chain's CDR3 is CASSLRWLAETINTGELFF. CDR3 in DNA: TGTGCCAGCAGCTTACGTTGGCTAGCGGAAACTATAAACACCGGGGAGCTGTTTTTT.

This clone was seen only a few times. This chain joins TRBV11-2 and TRBJ2-3, with 10 nucleotides matching TRBD2. The CDR3 length is 15 residues. Germline loops: CDR1 SGHAT, CDR2 FQNNGV. Germline trimming cut 3 bases from V and 2 bases from J; bases unmatched to any gene: 2. CDR3 DNA: TGTGCCAGCAGCTTGACTAGCGGGTACACAGATACGCAGTATTTT. Translation gives CASSLTSGYTDTQYF.

This chain connects TRBV5-1 to TRBJ1-3, with TRBD1 as a possible D gene (5 bases). The length of the CDR3 is 17 residues. Trimming took off 0 bases at V and 0 bases at J, with 13 bases between the two ends. CDR1 SGHRS and CDR2 YFSETQ come from the germline V gene. The CDR3 loop reads CASSLAGTSGSGNTIYF. The CDR3 DNA follows: TGCGCCAGCAGCTTGGCCGGGACGTCGGGCTCTGGAAACACCATATATTTT.

V and J are TRBV5-4 and TRBJ2-7, with D uncertain. Per germline, CDR1 SGHNT and CDR2 YYREEE (reference sequence). V lost 0 bases to trimming and J lost 5 bases, with 6 bases between them. The CDR3 totals 12 residues. This chain's CDR3 is CASSLGLHEQYF. In DNA form, the CDR3 reads TGTGCCAGCAGCTTGGGGCTACACGAGCAGTACTTC. Filled out from reference TRBV5-4 and TRBJ2-7, the complete variable domain reads ETGVTQSPTHLIKTRGQQVTLRCSSQSGHNTVSWYQQALGQGPQFIFQYYREEENGRGNFPPRFSGLQFPNYSSELNVNALELDDSALYLCASSLGLHEQYFGPGTRLTVT.

The chain is built from TRBV5-1 and TRBJ2-6; the match to TRBD1 covers 9 bases. This CDR3 region has 17 residues. CDR1 is SGHRS and CDR2 is YFSETQ in the germline V gene. With V trimmed by 1 base and J by 0 bases, 2 bases remained unmatched. CDR3 coding DNA: TGCGCCAGCAGCTTGACAGGGGGCGCCTCTGGGGCCAACGTCCTGACTTTC. It yields the protein CASSLTGGASGANVLTF.

The chain recombines TRBV6-5 with TRBJ2-3; maybe TRBD2 (7 bases). Germline V gene lookup returns CDR1 MNHEY and CDR2 SVGAGI. The CDR3 loop spans 12 amino acids. The V end was cut by 10 bases, the J end by 3 bases, with 11 bases between. CDR3 DNA sequence: TGTGCCACCCGGGGGGCGACAGATACGCAGTATTTT. Its translation: CATRGATDTQYF.

The CDR3: CASSPEGYEQYF. The CDR3 DNA is TGCGCCAGCAGCCCCGAGGGTTACGAGCAGTACTTC. The V gene is TRBV5-1, the J gene TRBJ2-7, with D tentatively TRBD2 (5 bases). The CDR3 is 12 amino acids. Trimming removed 4 bases at V and 4 bases at J, with 9 bases between. The germline V gene encodes CDR1 SGHRS and CDR2 YFSETQ.